This T cell receptor beta chain was sequenced during a study of blood T cell repertoires in COVID-19. Whole-study context: The origin of the acute and convalescent COVID-19 samples was the United States, Italy and Spain. PBMCs, B-cell-depleted T cells, or T cells provided the cDNA or gDNA that made up the material.

Resolution of symptoms, clearance, or two negative PCRs was present in recovered Cohort 3 donors. Only in-frame clones appear in the TCRdb table, and some are missing; sequencing was by immunoSEQ multiplex PCR. The table has 450,000 to 500,000 clones, 75% to 90% seen once; the top ten hold under 0.75%. The CDR3 is 17 amino acids. Germline CDR1 SGDLS, CDR2 YYNGEE. V trimming: 4 bases; J trimming: 6 bases; junction bases outside the gene matches: 14. The rearrangement uses TRBV9 and TRBJ2-7; 12 bases line up with TRBD1. The source of this sequence is a young woman who had recovered from COVID-19. The sample comprised PBMCs or T cells enriched from blood (not recorded which). CDR3 protein: CASSPQGWGQGAIEQYF. DNA for the CDR3: TGTGCCAGCAGCCCCCAGGGGTGGGGACAGGGGGCGATCGAGCAGTACTTC.